Sequencing of this T cell receptor (beta chain) was carried out in a study of brain T cells in children with intractable seizures. Study findings and constraints: Patients' HCMV serostatus was unknown; virus specificity rests on CDR3 similarity alone.

Germline lookup yields CDR1 SEHNR and CDR2 FQNEAQ (reference sequence). V lost 4 bases and J 1 base, leaving 13 bases between the germline ends. The CDR3 runs to 15 residues. As for this clone: Its antigen remains unknown.

The data were produced by immunoSEQ multiplex PCR, yet TCRdb's version contains in-frame clones alone and is incomplete. The table has roughly 80,000 clones, around 93% seen once. At least one anti-epileptic drug was given before surgery. The V gene is TRBV7-9, the J gene TRBJ1-2; no clear D. The sequence came from a boy in the first two years of life with tuberous sclerosis and intractable seizures. The source was peripheral blood, collected at surgery. CDR3 nucleotides: TGTGCCAGCAGCTCAGAGGGCAGTTTTAACTATGGCTACACCTTC. Its translation: CASSSEGSFNYGYTF. Drawing the rest from reference TRBV7-9 and TRBJ1-2, the complete variable domain is DTGVSQNPRHKITKRGQNVTFRCDPISEHNRLYWYRQTLGQGPEFLTYFQNEAQLEKSRLLSDRFSAERPKGSFSTLEIQRTEQGDSAMYLCASSSEGSFNYGYTFGSGTRLTVV.